The rows below give T cell receptor beta chains drawn from one sample of a study of cytomegalovirus exposure and HLA in healthy donors. Libraries were prepared by immunoSEQ multiplex PCR; TCRdb keeps only in-frame clonotypes and omits some of them. There are about 180,000 clones in the sample; approximately 72% occur only once, and 2% to 2.5% lies in the top ten. The sequencing sample was made of PBMCs. These receptor sequences come from a human donor in good health. Each CDR3 is given with its conserved first and last residue. A D gene is named only where the DNA matches it firmly. For some rows the clone size is stated as once, few or many, or as a class when expanded; others skip it.

j_call d_call clone_size v_call cdr3_aa cdr3_nt
TRBJ2-3 . . TRBV7-3 CASSGGTLVTDTQYF TGTGCCAGCAGCGGGGGGACGCTTGTCACAGATACGCAGTATTTT
TRBJ1-4 TRBD1 . TRBV7-8 CASSDRGNEKLFF TGTGCCAGCAGCGACAGGGGTAATGAAAAACTGTTTTTT
TRBJ2-7 . . TRBV4-1 CASSQGGGTGAREDEQYF TGCGCCAGCAGCCAAGGGGGGGGGACGGGGGCAAGAGAGGACGAGCAGTACTTC
TRBJ2-1 . few TRBV30 CAWNQEARRGHTEQFF TGTGCCTGGAATCAGGAGGCGAGACGCGGTCATACTGAGCAGTTCTTC
TRBJ2-1 . . TRBV4-2 CASSQDLVGGNSYNEQFF TGTGCCAGCAGCCAAGATCTAGTGGGGGGAAACTCCTACAATGAGCAGTTCTTC
TRBJ2-3 TRBD1 . TRBV29-1 CSVEGGGGGTDTQYF TGCAGCGTTGAAGGAGGGGGCGGTGGCACAGATACGCAGTATTTT
TRBJ1-6 TRBD1 . TRBV5-1 CASSFYGTANSPLHF TGCGCCAGCAGCTTTTATGGGACAGCAAATTCACCCCTCCACTTT
TRBJ2-3 TRBD2 few TRBV2 CASSVATSSTDTQYF TGTGCCAGCAGTGTGGCGACTAGCAGCACAGATACGCAGTATTTT
TRBJ2-1 . . TRBV7-7 CASSPMRAGANEQFF TGTGCTAGCAGCCCCATGAGGGCCGGCGCTAATGAGCAGTTCTTC
TRBJ2-3 TRBD2 . TRBV5-8 CASSLHGLALDTQYF TGTGCCAGCAGCTTACATGGACTAGCTTTAGATACGCAGTATTTT
TRBJ1-3 TRBD1 . TRBV5-1 CASSLTGGSYSGNTIYF TGCGCCAGCAGCTTGACAGGGGGCTCCTACTCTGGAAACACCATATATTTT
TRBJ1-5 . . TRBV6-1 CASSLGGYSNQPQHF TGTGCCAGCTCTTTGGGGGGTTATAGCAATCAGCCCCAGCATTTT
TRBJ2-7 TRBD2 . TRBV7-9 CASSPPSGLAGGYEQYF TGTGCCAGCAGCCCTCCTTCTGGACTAGCGGGGGGGTACGAGCAGTACTTC
TRBJ1-5 . . TRBV6-5 CASSSTFWGGQPQHF TGTGCCAGCAGTTCGACCTTTTGGGGGGGACAGCCCCAGCATTTT
TRBJ1-1 . . TRBV29-1 CSDPFGRREAFF TGCAGCGACCCTTTCGGGAGACGTGAAGCTTTCTTT
TRBJ2-7 TRBD1 . TRBV19 CASSPGTGIYEQYF TGTGCCAGTAGCCCCGGGACAGGGATCTACGAGCAGTACTTC
TRBJ1-1 TRBD1 few TRBV19 CASATGTAMNTEAFF TGTGCCAGCGCAACCGGGACAGCCATGAACACTGAAGCTTTCTTT
TRBJ2-7 . . TRBV5-6 CASSLGGDRYTVGLYEQYF TGTGCCAGCAGCTTGGGGGGGGACCGCTACACAGTCGGGTTATACGAGCAGTACTTC
TRBJ1-6 TRBD1 . TRBV6-1 CASSERWDRGHSPLHF TGTGCCAGCAGTGAACGATGGGACAGGGGACATTCACCCCTCCACTTT
TRBJ1-1 . . TRBV7-2 CASSSRPAGGGTEAFF TGTGCCAGCAGCTCCCGTCCTGCGGGAGGCGGCACTGAAGCTTTCTTT
TRBJ2-2 TRBD1 . TRBV5-6 CASSPDRGLNTGELFF TGTGCCAGCAGCCCTGACAGGGGCTTGAACACCGGGGAGCTGTTTTTT
TRBJ2-3 . . TRBV7-2 CASSSLPEGPSTDTQYF TGTGCCAGCAGCTCCCTCCCGGAGGGGCCGAGCACAGATACGCAGTATTTT
TRBJ1-2 TRBD1 . TRBV2 CASSTLGQGAGGYTF TGTGCCAGCAGTACTCTGGGACAGGGGGCGGGCGGCTACACCTTC
TRBJ2-2 . . TRBV10-3 CAISETGTLNTGELFF TGTGCCATCAGTGAGACCGGGACTCTGAACACCGGGGAGCTGTTTTTT
TRBJ2-3 . . TRBV7-9 CASSFATSTDTQYF TGTGCCAGCAGCTTCGCCACTTCGACAGATACGCAGTATTTT
TRBJ2-1 . . TRBV6-5 CASQRTVNEQFF TGTGCCAGTCAACGGACAGTAAATGAGCAGTTCTTC
TRBJ2-1 . . TRBV4-2 CASSQGEEWEQFF TGTGCCAGCAGCCAAGGGGAGGAGTGGGAGCAGTTCTTC
TRBJ2-1 . once TRBV7-8 CASSLALWAPVSSYNEQFF TGTGCCAGCAGCTTAGCGCTCTGGGCCCCAGTGAGCTCCTACAATGAGCAGTTCTTC
TRBJ1-1 TRBD1 . TRBV15 CATSRRQGGTEAFF TGTGCCACCAGCCGCCGACAGGGCGGCACTGAAGCTTTCTTT
TRBJ2-5 TRBD2 few TRBV29-1 CSVSSGGAWETQYF TGCAGCGTTAGTAGCGGGGGGGCCTGGGAGACCCAGTACTTC
TRBJ2-3 TRBD2 . TRBV5-1 CASSLAVAGGTSTDTQYF TGCGCCAGCAGCTTGGCAGTAGCGGGGGGTACTAGCACAGATACGCAGTATTTT
TRBJ1-5 TRBD1 . TRBV7-2 CASSYRGNNQPQHF TGTGCCAGCAGCTACAGGGGAAACAATCAGCCCCAGCATTTT
TRBJ2-7 . . TRBV2 CASSDSYEQYF TGTGCCAGCAGTGACAGCTACGAGCAGTACTTC
TRBJ2-7 TRBD1 . TRBV5-6 CASSLGTGAMYYEQYF TGTGCCAGCAGCTTGGGGACAGGGGCCATGTACTACGAGCAGTACTTC
TRBJ2-5 TRBD1 . TRBV6-1 CASRINRGRETQYF TGTGCCAGCAGGATTAACAGGGGGCGCGAGACCCAGTACTTC
TRBJ1-1 TRBD1 . TRBV27 CASSPVGTGVNTEAFF TGTGCCAGCAGTCCCGTTGGGACAGGGGTGAACACTGAAGCTTTCTTT
TRBJ2-1 . . TRBV19 CASSILGRGDNEQFF TGTGCCAGTAGTATATTGGGCAGGGGCGACAATGAGCAGTTCTTC
TRBJ2-2 TRBD2 . TRBV4-3 CASSRSLALAGGSSGELFF TGCGCCAGCAGCCGCTCGCTGGCCTTAGCGGGGGGTTCTTCCGGGGAGCTGTTTTTT
TRBJ2-3 TRBD2 . TRBV7-3 CASSLMGLAGRDTQYF TGTGCCAGCAGCTTAATGGGACTAGCGGGGCGGGATACGCAGTATTTT
TRBJ1-1 . . TRBV5-1 CASSTRGGENTEAFF TGCGCCAGCAGCACACGGGGGGGGGAAAACACTGAAGCTTTCTTT